Each of the 22 T cell receptor beta chains below was sequenced from the same sample in a study of technical replicates of blood from several donors. TCRdb keeps only in-frame clones here, not all; method: immunoSEQ multiplex PCR. This repertoire shows approximately 80,000 clones, 90% to 95% found once; its top ten account for 0.2% to 0.25%. The sequencing sample was made of T cells isolated from PBMCs. The receptors shown here come from a human donor in good health.

In this sample, this clone turned up a few times. The J gene is TRBJ2-3, the V gene TRBV13; TRBD2 matches 15 bases. Germline CDR1 and CDR2: PRHDT and FYEKMQ (reference sequence). This CDR3 contains 16 residues. V dropped 5 bases and J dropped 6; count of bases not matched to a gene: 6. The CDR3 sequence: CASSRLGLAGGDTQYF. Here the CDR3 DNA reads TGTGCCAGCAGCCGACTAGGACTAGCGGGAGGGGATACGCAGTATTTT.

The V gene is TRBV2, the J gene TRBJ1-1; 7 nucleotides agree with TRBD1. CDR3 size: 14 residues. Germline CDR1 SNHLY, CDR2 FYNNEI. Trimming cost V 6 bases and J 6 bases; bases outside gene matches: 10. The CDR3 coding sequence is TGTGCCAGCAGAAGGGACAGTGTGATTGCTGAAGCTTTCTTT. Translated, it gives CASRRDSVIAEAFF. The full variable domain, rest sourced from reference TRBV2 and TRBJ1-1, is EPEVTQTPSHQVTQMGQEVILRCVPISNHLYFYWYRQILGQKVEFLVSFYNNEISEKSEIFDDQFSVERPDGSNFTLKIRSTKLEDSAMYFCASRRDSVIAEAFFGQGTRLTVV.

In this sample, this clone turned up once. J is TRBJ2-1 and V is TRBV19; no reliable D call. From germline, CDR1 is LNHDA and CDR2 SQIVND (reference sequence). The CDR3 has 13 amino acids. The V end was cut by 1 base, the J end by 5 bases, with 6 bases between. CDR3 coding DNA: TGTGCCAGTAGTATAGGCAGAAACAATGAGCAGTTCTTC. Its translation is CASSIGRNNEQFF. The variable domain in full, completed from reference TRBV19 and TRBJ2-1, reads DGGITQSPKYLFRKEGQNVTLSCEQNLNHDAMYWYRQDPGQGLRLIYYSQIVNDFQKGDIAEGYSVSREKKESFPLTVTSAQKNPTAFYLCASSIGRNNEQFFGPGTRLTVL.

The chain combines TRBV7-9 with TRBJ2-3; 14 bases align to TRBD2. CDR3 length: 17 residues. Germline V gene lookup returns CDR1 SEHNR and CDR2 FQNEAQ (reference sequence). V gave up 5 bases and J gave up 1 base; unmatched junction bases: 5. CDR3 in amino acids: CASSPPGLAGGTDTQYF. Here the CDR3 DNA reads TGTGCCAGCAGCCCCCCGGGACTAGCGGGAGGCACAGATACGCAGTATTTT.

The V and J genes are TRBV7-8 and TRBJ2-1; weak D call: TRBD1 (5 bases). From germline, CDR1 is SGHVS and CDR2 FQNEAQ. The CDR3 loop spans 15 amino acids. With 6 bases removed from V and 0 bases from J, the gap between germline ends came to 12 bases. The CDR3 spells CASSPQGISYNEQFF. CDR3 sequence (DNA): TGTGCCAGCAGTCCCCAGGGTATCTCCTACAATGAGCAGTTCTTC. Looking up the rest from reference TRBV7-8 and TRBJ2-1 gives the full variable domain: GAGVSQSPRYKVAKRGQDVALRCDPISGHVSLFWYQQALGQGPEFLTYFQNEAQLDKSGLPSDRFFAERPEGSVSTLKIQRTQQEDSAVYLCASSPQGISYNEQFFGPGTRLTVL.

The chain combines TRBV7-2 with TRBJ2-7; no reliable D call. The CDR3 runs 11 residues. Trimming removed 5 bases from V and 2 bases from J, with 4 bases in between. In germline, CDR1 is SGHTA, CDR2 FQGNSA. CDR3 sequence reads: CASSAAYEQYF. In DNA form, the CDR3 reads TGTGCCAGCAGCGCGGCCTACGAGCAGTACTTC.

This clone was found once. This sequence joins TRBV29-1 and TRBJ1-2; 11 nucleotides align to TRBD1. V dropped 0 bases and J dropped 6; count of bases not matched to a gene: 3. CDR1 is SQVTM, CDR2 ANQGSEA, per germline. CDR3 length: 14 amino acids. CDR3 region: CSVEDRTGGDGYTF. As DNA, the CDR3 is TGCAGCGTTGAAGATCGGACAGGGGGCGATGGCTACACCTTC.

V usage is TRBV5-1 and J usage is TRBJ2-7; 8 bases map to TRBD1. The V gene's germline CDR1 is SGHRS and CDR2 YFSETQ. The CDR3 loop spans 14 amino acids. V trimming: 3 bases; J trimming: 5 bases; junction bases outside the gene matches: 7. The DNA of the CDR3 is TGCGCCAGCAGCTCGGGACAGGATGGGAACGAGCAGTACTTC. Translating gives CASSSGQDGNEQYF.

The genes are TRBV19 and TRBJ2-2; 7 positions match TRBD2. The CDR3 runs 13 residues. In germline, CDR1 is LNHDA, CDR2 SQIVND (reference sequence). The V segment lost 4 bases and the J segment 7 bases; nucleotides outside the gene matches: 3. The CDR3: CASSKRDGGELFF. In DNA, the CDR3 is TGTGCCAGTAGTAAGCGGGACGGCGGGGAGCTGTTTTTT.

The chain employs TRBV6-6 and TRBJ2-7; TRBD2 agrees at 11 bases. V was clipped by 4 bases and J by 2 bases; unmatched bases: 4. Germline V gives CDR1 MNHNY, CDR2 SVGAGI (reference sequence). The CDR3 consists of 15 residues. The CDR3 DNA follows: TGTGCCAGCAGTTTAATAGCGGGAGGGGCCTACGAGCAGTACTTC. This gives the protein CASSLIAGGAYEQYF.

The J gene is TRBJ1-3, the V gene TRBV21-1; the table names TRBD1, a call not compared with the DNA. TRBV21-1 is a documented pseudogene. The CDR3 runs to 16 residues. CDR3 region: CASNLRQEISGNTIYF. Written as DNA, the CDR3 is TGTGCCAGCAACCTTCGACAGGAGATCTCTGGAAACACCATATATTTT.

The chain carries TRBV6-6 and TRBJ1-4; D is ambiguous. This CDR3 contains 13 residues. CDR1 is MNHNY, CDR2 SVGAGI, per germline (reference sequence). V shed 6 bases and J shed 0 bases, with 5 bases lying between them. For the CDR3, the DNA is TGTGCCAGCAGCCGTTCAACTAATGAAAAACTGTTTTTT. Residues: CASSRSTNEKLFF.

The rearrangement joins TRBV18 to TRBJ2-7; 9 bases are shared with TRBD1. The CDR3 is made up of 15 amino acids. Germline V CDR1 and CDR2: KGHSH, LQKENI. V lost 0 bases, J lost 9 bases, and 9 bases stayed unmatched. This CDR3 is CASSPPGQGLIGQYF. CDR3 in DNA: TGTGCCAGCTCACCACCGGGACAGGGCCTTATTGGGCAGTACTTC.

The V gene is TRBV12-5, the J gene TRBJ1-1; a weak D match, TRBD1 (6 bases). Trimming took 0 bases from V and 2 from J, leaving 19 bases between them. The germline CDR1 and CDR2 sequences are LGHNT and FRNRAP. CDR3 length equals 18 residues. The CDR3 nucleotides are TGTGCTAGTGGTTTGGTACTGGTACTCAAAGGGGGAAACACTGAAGCTTTCTTT. This encodes CASGLVLVLKGGNTEAFF.

The CDR3 loop is CASSMRAGRLQETQYF. The CDR3 DNA follows: TGTGCCAGCAGCATGAGGGCCGGTCGACTCCAAGAGACCCAGTACTTC. V usage is TRBV13 and J usage is TRBJ2-5; a possible D gene is TRBD2 (5 bases). V lost 5 bases to trimming and J lost 1 base, with 17 bases between them. This CDR3 is built from 16 residues. Germline CDR1 and CDR2: PRHDT and FYEKMQ (reference sequence).

This chain uses TRBV29-1 with TRBJ2-7; perhaps TRBD1 as D (6 bases). Per the germline V gene, CDR1 is SQVTM and CDR2 is ANQGSEA. The germline V and J ends were trimmed by 4 bases and 0 bases, with 10 bases remaining between them. The CDR3 runs 13 residues. CDR3 loop: CSVVRDNSYEQYF. The CDR3 region has the DNA TGCAGCGTTGTGAGGGACAACTCCTACGAGCAGTACTTC.

The CDR3 DNA reads as TGTGCCAGCAGCTTTGAGGGCAACTATGGCTACACCTTC. It codes for CASSFEGNYGYTF. This chain connects TRBV7-9 to TRBJ1-2, with D uncertain. In germline, CDR1 is SEHNR, CDR2 FQNEAQ (reference sequence). V lost 3 bases to trimming and J lost 2 bases, with 7 bases between them. This CDR3 comprises 13 residues. The complete variable domain, with remaining parts taken from reference TRBV7-9 and TRBJ1-2, reads DTGVSQNPRHKITKRGQNVTFRCDPISEHNRLYWYRQTLGQGPEFLTYFQNEAQLEKSRLLSDRFSAERPKGSFSTLEIQRTEQGDSAMYLCASSFEGNYGYTFGSGTRLTVV.

The chain combines TRBV19 with TRBJ1-5, with TRBD1 as a possible D gene (5 bases). The CDR3 spans 11 residues. V lost 10 bases and J 7 bases, leaving 11 bases between the germline ends. Germline assignment: CDR1 LNHDA and CDR2 SQIVND (reference sequence). The CDR3 spells CANPQGQPQHF. DNA for the CDR3: TGTGCCAATCCGCAGGGACAGCCCCAGCATTTT.

This chain uses TRBV7-8 with TRBJ2-3; TRBD2 matches 13 bases. J was trimmed by 4 bases and V by 4 bases; bases with no gene match: 20. The CDR3 sequence is 21 residues long. Germline lookup yields CDR1 SGHVS and CDR2 FQNEAQ. This chain's CDR3 is CASSSRLLGRTSGSQPDTQYF. The CDR3 DNA sequence: TGTGCCAGCAGCTCTAGGTTGTTGGGAAGGACTAGCGGGAGTCAACCAGATACGCAGTATTTT.

The CDR3 sequence: CAWREPGTYEQYF. CDR3 DNA sequence: TGTGCCTGGAGGGAACCAGGTACCTACGAGCAGTACTTC. The rearrangement uses TRBV30 and TRBJ2-7; no clear D. The CDR3 consists of 13 residues. V lost 3 bases and J 2 bases, leaving 11 bases between the germline ends. The V gene's germline CDR1 is GTSNPN and CDR2 SVGIG (reference sequence).

The chain links TRBV15 to TRBJ2-5; maybe TRBD2 (7 bases). Trimming pared 4 bases from V and 5 bases from J, leaving 26 bases between. CDR3 length: 18 amino acids. Germline assignment: CDR1 LNHNV and CDR2 YYDKDF (reference sequence). The CDR3 reads CATSTPEGGGGLRETQYF. CDR3 DNA sequence: TGTGCCACCAGCACCCCAGAAGGGGGAGGGGGTTTGCGCGAGACCCAGTACTTC.

This CDR3 is CASSGQLQGTGTF. In DNA, the CDR3 is TGTGCCTCGTCGGGACAGCTCCAGGGGACGGGAACCTTC. The chain uses TRBV30 and TRBJ1-2; TRBD1 matches 7 bases. The CDR3 extends over 13 amino acids. Germline CDR1 and CDR2: GTSNPN and SVGIG (reference sequence). The J segment lost 14 bases and the V segment lost 7 bases, leaving 19 bases of the junction unmatched. Variable domain in full (rest from reference TRBV30 and TRBJ1-2): SQTIHQWPATLVQPVGSPLSLECTVEGTSNPNLYWYRQAAGRGLQLLFYSVGIGQISSEVPQNLSASRPQDRQFILSSKKLLLSDSGFYLCASSGQLQGTGTFGSGTRLTVV.